This TCR beta chain emerged from a study of cytomegalovirus exposure and HLA in healthy donors. This clone was found a few times. The antigen is not known. 60 Vbeta and 13 Jbeta primers were used in PCR. Using immunoSEQ multiplex PCR, the repertoire was profiled, and TCRdb retains in-frame clones only, with some absent. The table records roughly 100,000 clones, around 60% of them present only once. Study outcomes and limitations: Relative to the approximately 670-donor mean, N-insertions were reportedly fewer in an Asian-associated ancestry cluster in a later analysis. Productive status was seen about 87% or about 30% of the time for most TCR beta V segments in an earlier analysis. Fewer than 20,000 TCR beta sequences were associated with HLA alleles at 0.05 false discovery rate in a later analysis.

Nobody recorded the CMV serostatus of this donor. In germline, CDR1 is MGHDK, CDR2 SYGVNS. V was trimmed by 2 bases and J by 13 bases, leaving 18 bases between them. CDR3 size: 15 residues. The sequence was obtained from a human donor in good health. This rearrangement joins TRBV25-1 to TRBJ1-6; TRBD1 is a possible D gene (5 bases). Specimen: PBMCs. The CDR3 DNA is TGTGCCAGCAGTGAAGGGGCATCTTGGGGTTGGCCCCTCCACTTT. It codes for CASSEGASWGWPLHF.